The text below deals with one T cell receptor beta chain. Antigen: not known. The read terminates 3 residues ahead of where the CDR3 ends, so the germline J gene completes it. Prevalent HPV16 infections were excluded; only incident single HPV16 infections included. TCRdb's table, derived via immunoSEQ multiplex PCR, lists solely in-frame clones and lacks some. The ten most abundant clones cover roughly 5.9% of a sample with 20,000 or so clones. The data are from a study of T cells in women clearing cervical HPV infection. Study overall: Controls were women whose single incident HPV16 infection cleared within 12 months without precancer or cancer. Study observations and caveats: Cases carried less TRBV6-7 than controls: 0.11% versus 0.16%. CIN3+ cases had significantly higher TCR repertoire richness than controls, but evenness did not differ.

The length of the CDR3 is 16 residues. Germline loops: CDR1 MNHNS, CDR2 SASEGT. This TCR was sampled from a woman between 18 and 70 years old with a cervical HPV16 infection that either progressed to CIN3+ or cleared (not recorded which). This chain joins TRBV6-1 and TRBJ2-3, with 9 bases fitting TRBD1. Sequences were obtained from blood buffy coat. The sequenced part of the CDR3 DNA is TGTGCCAGCAGTGAAAATAAGGGACAGGGACGAGAGACG. Encoded protein: CASSENKGQGRET. The CDR3 reads in full as CASSENKGQGRETQYF.